Listed below are T cell receptor beta chains from one sample, sequenced in a study of T cell clonotyping in hematopoietic cell transplantation. This table comes from immunoSEQ multiplex PCR, and its TCRdb copy is limited to in-frame clones, with some not included. The repertoire holds roughly 30,000 clones, around three quarters seen once, with 6% to 7.5% in the top ten. This specimen was peripheral blood mononuclear cells, taken before stem cell transplant. The receptor set was obtained from a woman younger than 45 with chronic myeloid leukemia. Some clones in this sample may be carry-over from other donors' samples. CDR3s leave out the opening cysteine and the closing phenylalanine or tryptophan. Each record gives: J gene, D gene, V gene, CDR3 protein. A D gene is named only where the DNA matches it firmly.

>TRBJ2-7|NA|TRBV7-2
ASSPRSYEQY
>TRBJ1-6|NA|TRBV15
ATSRRGQLRNSPLH
>TRBJ1-2|NA|TRBV27
ASSLSPNSGYGYT
>TRBJ1-5|NA|TRBV4-2
ASSSRSGQPQH
>TRBJ1-2|TRBD1|TRBV19
ASSLPYGDRSLGYT
>TRBJ1-5|NA|TRBV20-1
SARDVVLQH
>TRBJ2-2|NA|TRBV30
AWREARDTGELF
>TRBJ2-5|NA|TRBV14
ASSQDFTREETQY
>TRBJ1-2|NA|TRBV2
ASSAQATNYGYT
>TRBJ1-1|TRBD1|TRBV5-1
ASSLPGQGDTEAF
>TRBJ1-1|TRBD1|TRBV5-1
ASKTTGATEAF
>TRBJ1-4|NA|TRBV7-2
ASSDPPNEKLF
>TRBJ1-6|NA|TRBV7-6
ASSSLDSPLH
>TRBJ2-7|TRBD1|TRBV5-1
ASSSTRTGSYEQY
>TRBJ1-1|NA|TRBV6-5
ASTKQGWTEAF
>TRBJ2-1|TRBD2|TRBV30
AWSILAGLMNEQF
>TRBJ1-2|NA|TRBV29-1
SAPSGNVFYGYT
>TRBJ2-1|NA|TRBV7-3
ASSLSRAANEQF
>TRBJ1-1|TRBD1|TRBV6-1
ASREQGGGNTEAF
>TRBJ1-1|TRBD1|TRBV14
ASSLLQGAGTEAF
>TRBJ1-5|NA|TRBV4-3
ASSQDLTDNQPQH
>TRBJ2-7|TRBD1|TRBV6-5
ASKRQGADEQY
>TRBJ1-2|NA|TRBV10-3
AISESGVNYGYT
>TRBJ1-6|NA|TRBV30
AWSVGSGHNSPLH
>TRBJ2-1|NA|TRBV5-6
ASSLRVGGRYNEQF
>TRBJ1-2|NA|TRBV2
ASSELARGAANYGYT
>TRBJ1-5|TRBD1|TRBV5-6
ASSFGTGGVQPQH